This section outlines one T cell receptor (beta chain) sequence together with its context. Authors' analysis steps: Amplification of reference gene primers provided the estimated nucleated cell counts. Using immunoSEQ multiplex PCR, the repertoire was profiled, and TCRdb retains in-frame clones only, with some absent. V and J calls and clone size are copied from that table; D and trimming were computed from the DNA. This sample yields under 200,000 clones, of which around 83% are seen a single time; 0.99% belongs to the top ten. The data are from a study of blood T cell repertoires in COVID-19. This CDR3 is built from 14 residues. J gave up 7 bases and V 4 bases, and 4 bases lay outside the gene matches. CDR1 and CDR2 (germline): SGHRS, YFSETQ.

The chain carries TRBV5-1 and TRBJ2-2; 10 nucleotides agree with TRBD1. This clonotype was obtained from a man in his late teens or twenties with acute or convalescent COVID-19. Specimen: peripheral blood. In nucleotides, the CDR3 is TGCGCCAGCAGCACCGGGACAGGGGTCGGGGAGCTGTTTTTT. It is translated as CASSTGTGVGELFF.